This entry lists 19 T cell receptor beta chains sequenced from one sample in a study of T cell repertoires in cytomegalovirus infection. TCRdb reprocessed the reads via MiXCR and lists one record per CDR3 protein. The table has almost 300,000 distinct CDR3 sequences, 9.6% seen once. The specimen sequenced was PBMCs. All receptors derive from a human donor in good health (CMV status not recorded). Some clones in this sample may be carry-over from other donors' samples.

At least ten counts were recorded for this clonotype. The chain carries TRBV14 and TRBJ2-1, with TRBD1 as a possible D gene (5 bases). V shed 0 bases and J shed 5 bases, with 14 bases lying between them. The CDR3 has 16 residues. CDR1 SGHDN and CDR2 FVKESK come from the germline V gene. The CDR3 region is CASSQDLGPPDNEQFF. DNA of the CDR3: TGTGCCAGCAGCCAAGATCTGGGGCCACCGGACAATGAGCAGTTCTTC. Full variable domain (missing parts from reference TRBV14 and TRBJ2-1): EAGVTQFPSHSVIEKGQTVTLRCDPISGHDNLYWYRRVMGKEIKFLLHFVKESKQDESGMPNNRFLAERTGGTYSTLKVQPAELEDSGVYFCASSQDLGPPDNEQFFGPGTRLTVL.

This clonotype was observed at least ten times. The chain links TRBV7-8 to TRBJ2-5, with D perhaps matching TRBD2 (6 bases). CDR1 and CDR2 (germline): SGHVS, FQNEAQ. The ends were cut back, 5 bases at V and 1 base at J, with 11 bases in the middle. The CDR3 sequence is 14 residues long. The CDR3 DNA sequence: TGTGCCAGCAGCATCCATAGCGGCCAAGAGACCCAGTACTTC. Protein sequence: CASSIHSGQETQYF. The whole variable domain, filled in from reference TRBV7-8 and TRBJ2-5, reads GAGVSQSPRYKVAKRGQDVALRCDPISGHVSLFWYQQALGQGPEFLTYFQNEAQLDKSGLPSDRFFAERPEGSVSTLKIQRTQQEDSAVYLCASSIHSGQETQYFGPGTRLLVL.

This clonotype occurred many times. V is TRBV29-1 and J is TRBJ2-6; D perhaps matches TRBD1 (7 bases). The germline V and J ends were trimmed by 5 bases and 0 bases, with 8 bases remaining between them. This CDR3 region has 14 residues. Germline CDR1 is SQVTM and CDR2 is ANQGSEA. The CDR3 loop is CSVQGGSGANVLTF. The CDR3 DNA sequence: TGCAGCGTTCAGGGGGGCTCTGGGGCCAACGTCCTGACTTTC.

The rearrangement links TRBV7-9 to TRBJ2-1; D gene unclear. The CDR3 has 15 residues. V lost 4 bases and J 5 bases, leaving 15 bases between the germline ends. In germline, CDR1 is SEHNR, CDR2 FQNEAQ (reference sequence). The CDR3 DNA reads as TGTGCCAGCAGCTCTGACTGGGGTACGGACAATGAGCAGTTCTTC. It encodes CASSSDWGTDNEQFF.

This clonotype was seen at least ten times. The chain links TRBV6-5 to TRBJ1-2; TRBD1 matches 11 bases. V shed 4 bases and J 4 bases; nucleotides not matched to a gene: 5. The CDR3 covers 15 residues. Germline loops: CDR1 MNHEY, CDR2 SVGAGI. CDR3 in DNA: TGTGCCAGCAGTTCTACCGGGACAGGGGGCTATGGCTACACCTTC. Its translation: CASSSTGTGGYGYTF.

J is TRBJ1-1 and V is TRBV4-2; D perhaps matches TRBD1 (5 bases). Per germline, CDR1 LGHNA and CDR2 YNFKEQ. V was trimmed by 2 bases and J by 2 bases, leaving 12 bases between them. The CDR3 covers 15 residues. Here the CDR3 DNA reads TGTGCCAGCAGCCAACCGGGACGGAGTAACACTGAAGCTTTCTTT. Residues: CASSQPGRSNTEAFF.

This clonotype was counted between two and nine times. The V gene is TRBV14, the J gene TRBJ1-1; D remains ambiguous. Trimming cost V 0 bases and J 1 base, with 12 bases left between them. Germline loops: CDR1 SGHDN, CDR2 FVKESK. CDR3 length equals 16 residues. The DNA for the CDR3 is TGTGCCAGCAGCCAAGATAACGAGGGCCCGAACACTGAAGCTTTCTTT. It codes for CASSQDNEGPNTEAFF.

This clonotype was observed many times. The gene calls are TRBV5-4 and TRBJ1-6, with a weak D call TRBD1 (5 bases). The CDR3 sequence is 14 residues long. CDR1 is SGHNT, CDR2 YYREEE, per germline (reference sequence). V was trimmed by 3 bases and J by 8 bases, leaving 12 bases between them. The CDR3 bases are TGTGCCAGCAGCTGGGGAGGGGTGCATTCACCCCTCCACTTT. Translation gives CASSWGGVHSPLHF.

The chain uses TRBV5-6 and TRBJ2-1, with D unclear. There are 12 residues in the CDR3. The V gene's germline CDR1 is SGHDT and CDR2 YYEEEE. Trimming removed 5 bases from V and 12 bases from J, with 15 bases in between. CDR3 sequence reads: CASSSGRSGQFF. The CDR3 region has the DNA TGTGCCAGCAGTTCCGGCAGGTCGGGGCAGTTCTTC.

This clonotype was recorded at least ten times. The chain joins TRBV6-1 to TRBJ2-2; no definite D call. Trimming pared 7 bases from V and 6 bases from J, leaving 15 bases between. Germline V gene data show CDR1 as MNHNS and CDR2 as SASEGT. This CDR3 spans 14 amino acids. DNA for the CDR3: TGTGCCAGCAATCCCCTGCTTTCCCCCGGGGAGCTGTTTTTT. Amino acid sequence: CASNPLLSPGELFF.

This clonotype was found a few times. The chain links TRBV28 to TRBJ2-7; the D call may be TRBD1 or TRBD2 (5 bases each). V was trimmed by 2 bases and J by 6 bases, leaving 14 bases between them. Looked up from germline, CDR1 is MDHEN and CDR2 is SYDVKM. The CDR3 extends over 14 amino acids. This CDR3 is CASSLSRRGAEQYV. DNA of the CDR3: TGTGCCAGCAGTTTAAGCCGCCGAGGGGCCGAGCAGTACGTC.

The chain links TRBV27 to TRBJ2-5; D possibly uses TRBD1 or TRBD2 (5 bases each). The V gene's germline CDR1 is MNHEY and CDR2 SMNVEV (reference sequence). CDR3 length equals 14 residues. The V and J ends lost 8 bases and 5 bases respectively, with 18 bases between them. CDR3 nucleotides: TGTGCCAGCGGCCCCCGGGACGGTCGGGAGACCCAGTACTTC. It codes for CASGPRDGRETQYF.

At least ten counts were recorded for this clonotype. The rearrangement uses TRBV7-2 and TRBJ1-4; D is undetermined. Germline assignment: CDR1 SGHTA and CDR2 FQGNSA. The V gene lost 4 bases and the J gene lost 3 bases, with 12 bases spanning the gap. The CDR3 is made up of 15 amino acids. This chain's CDR3 is CASSSRGQPNEKLFF. In DNA form, the CDR3 reads TGTGCCAGCAGCTCGAGAGGCCAGCCTAATGAAAAACTGTTTTTT.

V gene TRBV3-1 combines with J gene TRBJ1-1; no definite D call. The CDR3 loop spans 13 amino acids. Trimming pared 5 bases from V and 3 bases from J, leaving 10 bases between. Germline V gene lookup returns CDR1 LGHDT and CDR2 YNNKEL (reference sequence). CDR3: CASSSRRDTEAFF. Here the CDR3 DNA reads TGTGCCAGCAGCTCCCGACGGGACACTGAAGCTTTCTTT.

This clonotype was counted many times. The chain links TRBV7-9 to TRBJ1-2, with 8 bases matching TRBD1. The ends lost 1 base at V and 5 bases at J; junction bases unmatched: 12. CDR1 is SEHNR, CDR2 FQNEAQ, per germline (reference sequence). The CDR3 loop spans 17 amino acids. CDR3 protein: CASSLDLRRTGIYGYTF. CDR3 in DNA: TGTGCCAGCAGCTTAGACCTCCGTCGGACAGGGATTTATGGCTACACCTTC.

The V and J genes are TRBV19 and TRBJ2-2; 9 nucleotides agree with TRBD1. The CDR3 totals 14 residues. From germline, CDR1 is LNHDA and CDR2 SQIVND (reference sequence). V shed 7 bases and J 4 bases; nucleotides not matched to a gene: 4. CDR3 bases: TGTGCCAGTACCACGACAGGGGGCACCGGGGAGCTGTTTTTT. Encoded protein: CASTTTGGTGELFF.

This clonotype came up a few times. The chain uses TRBV29-1 and TRBJ2-1, with D possibly TRBD1 on 6 matching bases. The ends were cut back, 6 bases at V and 0 bases at J, with 18 bases in the middle. Germline V gene data show CDR1 as SQVTM and CDR2 as ANQGSEA. CDR3 size: 16 residues. In nucleotides, the CDR3 is TGCAGCGTGCCCGGACAGCACAAAAGCTCCTACAATGAGCAGTTCTTC. It translates to CSVPGQHKSSYNEQFF.

The chain joins TRBV29-1 to TRBJ1-2; possible D gene TRBD1, 6 bases. The germline V gene has CDR1 SQVTM and CDR2 ANQGSEA. The CDR3 is 14 amino acids. The V and J ends lost 0 bases and 7 bases respectively, with 15 bases between them. CDR3 sequence: CSVEDQEGVGGYTF. The CDR3 nucleotides are TGCAGCGTTGAAGATCAGGAGGGGGTTGGTGGCTACACCTTC.

This clonotype was counted at least ten times. The chain has TRBV6-2 or TRBV6-3 and TRBJ2-3; 9 nucleotides match TRBD1. The CDR3 has 14 residues. The ends lost 8 bases at V and 3 bases at J; junction bases unmatched: 6. CDR1 is MNHEY and CDR2 is SVGEGT in the germline V gene. The CDR3: CASLDRGGTDTQYF. CDR3 nucleotide sequence: TGTGCCAGCCTGGACAGGGGAGGGACAGATACGCAGTATTTT.